This TCR beta chain came from a study of cytomegalovirus exposure and HLA in healthy donors. Study in general: The 90 to 150 validation repertoires and the approximately 630 first-cohort repertoires shared a platform, a later analysis reported. Study-wide points: Most TCRs appeared rarely, but some public TCRs recurred in many donors. It was found in a later analysis that first-cohort TCR clusters tended to co-occur in the 90 to 150 validation repertoires.

As regards this clone: No antigen is known for it.

Clones were read by immunoSEQ multiplex PCR, and TCRdb kept only the in-frame ones, dropping some. The sample contains 330,000 or so clones, roughly 85% of which appear only once. In germline, CDR1 is SQVTM, CDR2 ANQGSEA. V lost 7 bases to trimming and J lost 6 bases, with 18 bases between them. This CDR3 spans 13 amino acids. It was the roughly 120-subject validation cohort, separate from the roughly 700-subject first cohort, to which the donors belonged. The chain employs TRBV29-1 and TRBJ1-2; tentatively, D is TRBD1 (6 bases). Sequenced material: PBMCs. The receptor comes from a woman between 18 and 29 years old in good health and CMV-seronegative. CDR3 in amino acids: CSALIQGQDGYTF. CDR3 DNA: TGCAGCGCTCTAATTCAGGGGCAGGATGGCTACACCTTC.